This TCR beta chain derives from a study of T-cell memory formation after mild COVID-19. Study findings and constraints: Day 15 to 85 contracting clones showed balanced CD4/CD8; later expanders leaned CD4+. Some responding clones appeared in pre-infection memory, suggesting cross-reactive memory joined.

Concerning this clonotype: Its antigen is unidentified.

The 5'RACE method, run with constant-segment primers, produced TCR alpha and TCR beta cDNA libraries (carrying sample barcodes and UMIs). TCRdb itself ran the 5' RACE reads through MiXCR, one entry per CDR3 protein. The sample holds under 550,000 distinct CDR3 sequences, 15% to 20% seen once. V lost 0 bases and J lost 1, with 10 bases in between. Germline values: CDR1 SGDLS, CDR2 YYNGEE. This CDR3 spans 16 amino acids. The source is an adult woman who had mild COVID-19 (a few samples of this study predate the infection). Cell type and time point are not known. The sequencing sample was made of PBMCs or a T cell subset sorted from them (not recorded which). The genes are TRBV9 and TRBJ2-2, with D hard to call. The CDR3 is CASSVDLTRNTGELFF. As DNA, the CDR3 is TGTGCCAGCAGCGTAGATTTGACCCGGAACACCGGGGAGCTGTTTTTT.